This T cell receptor beta chain came from a study of CD8 T cells in Susac syndrome. Per germline, CDR1 SGHTA and CDR2 FQGNSA. This CDR3 is 16 amino acids long. Trimming pared 1 base from V and 3 bases from J, leaving 16 bases between. After extraction with the RNeasy kit, about 0.45 to 1 ug of the RNA was reverse transcribed using random hexamers. An immunoSEQ multiplex PCR amplified TCR beta CDR3 over 54 Vbeta and 13 Jbeta. Using its own MiXCR run on the immunoSEQ multiplex PCR reads, TCRdb lists one record per CDR3 protein. Of around 130,000 distinct CDR3 sequences detected, 65% to 90% appear once; the ten largest clones hold around 0.49%. From blood CD8+ and CD4+ T cells, TCR beta sequences were generated. In contrast to the negatively isolated CD8+ and CD4+ T cells, TEMRA cells were FACS-enriched.

Input material: CD8+ T cells from PBMCs. V and J are TRBV7-2 and TRBJ2-7; TRBD2 might be the D (6 bases). The receptor's source is a human donor with multiple sclerosis. The CDR3 nucleotides are TGTGCCAGCAGCTTAGGCGGGATTTGGGGCGTCTACGAGCAGTACTTC. It is translated as CASSLGGIWGVYEQYF. Full variable domain (rest looked up from reference TRBV7-2 and TRBJ2-7): GAGVSQSPSNKVTEKGKDVELRCDPISGHTALYWYRQSLGQGLEFLIYFQGNSAPDKSGLPSDRFSAERTGGSVSTLTIQRTQQEDSAVYLCASSLGGIWGVYEQYFGPGTRLTVT.